This T cell receptor (beta chain) was captured in a study of OX40 agonist ivuxolimab in advanced cancers. Profiling relied on immunoSEQ multiplex PCR, and the TCRdb table lists in-frame clones only, not all of them. The sample records fewer than 55,000 clones, under 90% being singletons. Drawing of blood for sampling happened at baseline, at cycle 4 day 1, and at cycle 7 day 1. This sample comprised CD4+ or CD8+ T cells sorted from blood, obtained in a trial of the OX40 agonist ivuxolimab. The receptor's source is an adult with an advanced solid tumor such as melanoma, head and neck, liver or kidney cancer.

The CDR3 here is CASSQLNEQFF. DNA for the CDR3: TGTGCCAGCAGTCAACTCAATGAGCAGTTCTTC. The chain recombines TRBV25-1 with TRBJ2-1, with D unresolved. V lost 5 bases and J lost 6, with 5 bases in between. The length of the CDR3 is 11 residues. The germline CDR1 and CDR2 sequences are MGHDK and SYGVNS.